This T cell receptor beta chain was identified in a study of cytomegalovirus exposure and HLA in healthy donors. PCR amplification relied on 60 Vbeta primers (plus 13 Jbeta primers). Profiling relied on immunoSEQ multiplex PCR, and the TCRdb table lists in-frame clones only, not all of them. The sample includes 65,000 to 85,000 clones. The CDR3 contains 14 residues. Per the germline V gene, CDR1 is LNHNV and CDR2 is YYDKDF (reference sequence). V was trimmed by 3 bases and J by 5 bases, leaving 13 bases between them. The genes are TRBV15 and TRBJ1-2; unclear D gene. The sequence came from a female donor in good health and CMV-seropositive. Specimen: PBMCs. CDR3 in amino acids: CATSRAGPPYGYTF. The CDR3 DNA reads as TGTGCCACCAGCAGGGCGGGCCCTCCATATGGCTACACCTTC.